This entry lists 5 T cell receptor beta chains sequenced from one sample in a study of T-cell reconstitution after alpha-beta-depleted transplantation in children. TCRbeta library construction was performed incorporating unique molecular identifiers. TCRdb re-derived calls from the PCR reads in MiXCR, one entry per CDR3 protein. The table has hundreds of thousands of distinct CDR3 sequences, roughly 17% seen once. Sequencing was performed on PBMCs from the stem cell graft donor, taken from the stem cell graft. The source is a human donor who donated a stem cell graft to a child with acute myeloid leukemia.

The chain has TRBV20-1 and TRBJ2-7, with a weak D call TRBD2 (6 bases). Germline assignment: CDR1 DFQATT and CDR2 SNEGSKA (reference sequence). The CDR3 has 16 residues. Trimming removed 6 bases at V and 4 bases at J, with 25 bases between. CDR3 nucleotide sequence: TGCAGTGCAGCCGGGGGACGGCTTCTTAATGAATACGAGCAGTACGTC. Translation: CSAAGGRLLNEYEQYV.

The rearrangement joins TRBV20-1 to TRBJ2-3; TRBD1 is a possible D gene (5 bases). Germline-derived CDR1 and CDR2 are DFQATT and SNEGSKA (reference sequence). CDR3 length: 14 residues. Trimming stripped 4 bases from V and 4 bases from J, with 15 bases between. The CDR3 DNA reads TGCAGTGCTAAGGGGCCACTCGGCGCAGATACGCAGTATTTT. It is translated as CSAKGPLGADTQYF.

In its sample, this clonotype was seen many times. The V gene is TRBV9, the J gene TRBJ1-1; D gene unclear. The CDR3 is 13 residues long. V shed 2 bases and J shed 1 base, with 6 bases lying between them. Germline loops: CDR1 SGDLS, CDR2 YYNGEE. DNA of the CDR3: TGTGCCAGCAGCGTTCAGAGGAACACTGAAGCTTTCTTT. Residues: CASSVQRNTEAFF.

Of note for this clonotype: With a much larger clone just one base away, this may be a read error. The chain uses TRBV15 and TRBJ2-5, with a tentative D call TRBD1 (5 bases). Germline lookup yields CDR1 LNHNV and CDR2 YYDKDF (reference sequence). V was clipped by 6 bases and J by 3 bases, with 11 bases between them. The CDR3 is made up of 13 amino acids. The CDR3: CATSWGSEETQYF. The CDR3 nucleotides read TGTGCCACCAGTTGGGGCAGCGAAGAGACCCAGTACTTC.

The chain has TRBV11-2 and TRBJ2-1; 9 nucleotides match TRBD2. Germline V gene sequence: CDR1 SGHAT, CDR2 FQNNGV. CDR3 length equals 19 residues. J lost 0 bases, V lost 6 bases, and 15 bases had no gene match. CDR3 nucleotides: TGTGCCAGCAGTGTAAGAACCCCCCTAGCGGGGACCTCCTACAATGAGCAGTTCTTC. Translated: CASSVRTPLAGTSYNEQFF.